This T cell receptor (beta chain) was found in a study of Graves' ophthalmopathy and Graves' hyperthyroidism. In its sample, this clonotype was seen many times. Germline V gene sequence: CDR1 MNHEY, CDR2 SMNVEV (reference sequence). The germline V and J ends were trimmed by 4 bases and 3 bases, with 10 bases remaining between them. The CDR3 is 13 residues long. The authors amplified TCR beta CDR3 regions, and they did so from RNA transcripts for repertoire sequencing. Second-round multiplex PCR came after first-round RT-PCR with HTBI primers. MiXCR, applied by TCRdb to the multiplex PCR reads, yields one record per CDR3 protein. This table has 400,000 or so distinct CDR3 sequences, approximately 17% appearing once. Certain patients, namely those with other autoimmune diseases, uncontrolled infections, pregnancy or lactation, were excluded.

The TCR was taken from an adult woman with stable Graves' hyperthyroidism. The rearrangement uses TRBV27 and TRBJ2-7; D gene unclear. The sequenced material came from peripheral blood. The CDR3 reads CASSSAVRYEQYF. Here the CDR3 DNA reads TGTGCCAGCAGTTCAGCCGTTCGCTACGAGCAGTACTTC.